Listed below are T cell receptor beta chains from one sample, sequenced in a study of T cell responses to AZD1222 COVID-19 vaccine. Measured with immunoSEQ multiplex PCR; TCRdb has only the in-frame clones, and not every one. Among around 120,000 clones listed, about 82% were seen once. The input for sequencing was peripheral blood, taken 28 days after the second AZD1222 dose. All receptors derive from an adult who received the AZD1222 COVID-19 vaccine. The CDR3 runs from the conserved cysteine through the conserved F or W. Each record gives: V gene, D gene, J gene, clone size, CDR3 protein, CDR3 DNA. The D gene is left open where the match is weak. Clone size appears in some rows only: once, few, many, or a class for an expanded clone.

TRBV19,TRBD2,TRBJ2-5,NA,CASSISAGGPGETQYF,TGTGCCAGTAGTATCAGCGCGGGGGGGCCGGGGGAGACCCAGTACTTC
TRBV28,TRBD1,TRBJ1-6,NA,CASSLDRENSPLHF,TGTGCCAGCAGTCTGGACAGGGAGAATTCACCCCTCCACTTT
TRBV10-1,NA,TRBJ1-2,NA,CASSENLYYGYTF,TGCGCCAGCAGTGAGAACCTATACTATGGCTACACCTTC
TRBV4-1,NA,TRBJ1-4,NA,CASSQGQGEFVEKLFF,TGCGCCAGCAGCCAAGGGCAGGGAGAGTTTGTTGAAAAACTGTTTTTT
TRBV5-1,NA,TRBJ2-7,once,CASSLSPQRDYEQYF,TGCGCCAGCAGCTTATCCCCTCAACGGGACTACGAGCAGTACTTC
TRBV18,NA,TRBJ2-7,NA,CASSPTRATSYEQYF,TGTGCCAGCTCACCCACCAGGGCGACCTCCTACGAGCAGTACTTC
TRBV4-3,NA,TRBJ1-2,NA,CASSQDQRNNYGYTF,TGCGCCAGCAGCCAAGATCAGCGAAATAACTATGGCTACACCTTC
TRBV11-2,NA,TRBJ2-5,NA,CASSLAPWGRKQTQETQYF,TGTGCCAGCAGCTTAGCCCCGTGGGGAAGGAAACAAACCCAAGAGACCCAGTACTTC
TRBV7-2,TRBD2,TRBJ2-7,NA,CASSWSDSGGAVQYF,TGTGCCAGCAGCTGGTCCGACAGCGGGGGGGCGGTGCAGTACTTC
TRBV2,NA,TRBJ2-4,NA,CASMAFYGAKNIQYF,TGTGCCAGCATGGCGTTTTATGGAGCCAAAAACATTCAGTACTTC
TRBV6-5,NA,TRBJ1-6,NA,CASSYRNNNSPLHF,TGTGCCAGCAGTTACCGCAATAATAATTCACCCCTCCACTTT
TRBV4-1,NA,TRBJ1-2,NA,CASSHEVRDYGYTF,TGCGCCAGCAGCCATGAGGTGAGGGACTATGGCTACACCTTC
TRBV11-1,TRBD1,TRBJ1-2,NA,CASSMGQGFGYTF,TGTGCCAGCAGCATGGGACAGGGATTTGGCTACACCTTC
TRBV18,NA,TRBJ1-2,NA,CASSPGDNYGYTF,TGTGCCAGCTCACCCGGGGACAACTATGGCTACACCTTC
TRBV27,TRBD1,TRBJ2-7,few,CASKQGFSTYEQYF,TGTGCCAGCAAACAGGGGTTTTCAACCTACGAGCAGTACTTC
TRBV5-8,NA,TRBJ1-1,NA,CASSLRSPVRNTEAFF,TGTGCCAGCAGCTTGCGGTCTCCAGTTAGGAACACTGAAGCTTTCTTT
TRBV10-3,NA,TRBJ1-2,NA,CAINPQDGGGYTF,TGTGCCATCAATCCCCAGGATGGAGGGGGCTACACCTTC
TRBV4-1,NA,TRBJ1-5,NA,CASSQGPTYSNQPQHF,TGCGCCAGCAGCCAAGGTCCGACCTATAGCAATCAGCCCCAGCATTTT
TRBV29-1,TRBD1,TRBJ1-2,once,CSAGFEGARGYTF,TGCAGCGCAGGGTTCGAGGGGGCGCGAGGCTACACCTTC
TRBV4-1,NA,TRBJ1-4,NA,CASSQDNLGIPGEKLFF,TGCGCCAGCAGCCAAGATAATCTGGGTATCCCTGGTGAAAAACTGTTTTTT
TRBV18,NA,TRBJ2-2,NA,CASSSVTGELFF,TGTGCCAGCTCATCAGTTACCGGGGAGCTGTTTTTT
TRBV7-2,TRBD1,TRBJ1-2,few,CASSSGQGGYGYTF,TGTGCCAGCAGCTCGGGACAGGGTGGCTATGGCTACACCTTC
TRBV4-1,NA,TRBJ2-1,NA,CASSQDRSGYNEQFF,TGCGCCAGCAGCCAAGATCGGTCCGGATACAATGAGCAGTTCTTC
TRBV18,NA,TRBJ2-7,NA,CASSRDGDEQYF,TGTGCCAGCTCACGAGATGGGGACGAGCAGTACTTC
TRBV10-3,TRBD1,TRBJ1-1,NA,CAISSQGANTEAFF,TGTGCCATCAGTTCACAGGGGGCGAACACTGAAGCTTTCTTT
TRBV11-2,NA,TRBJ1-3,NA,CASSLLTVRSNTIYF,TGTGCCAGCAGCTTATTAACGGTTCGCTCAAACACCATATATTTT
TRBV5-8,NA,TRBJ1-1,NA,CASSYVGGQNTEAFF,TGTGCCAGCAGTTATGTTGGGGGACAGAACACTGAAGCTTTCTTT
TRBV5-1,NA,TRBJ2-2,NA,CAITLGSGELFF,TGCGCCATAACACTAGGTTCCGGGGAGCTGTTTTTT
TRBV9,TRBD1,TRBJ1-2,NA,CASSVVPGGKGYTF,TGTGCCAGCAGCGTAGTACCAGGGGGAAAAGGCTACACCTTC
TRBV9,TRBD1,TRBJ2-2,NA,CASSARDRGLWYTGELFF,TGTGCCAGCAGCGCGCGAGACAGGGGGCTTTGGTACACCGGGGAGCTGTTTTTT
TRBV7-2,NA,TRBJ2-1,once,CASSLASGYEQFF,TGTGCCAGCAGCTTAGCGTCAGGGTATGAGCAGTTCTTC
TRBV21-1,NA,TRBJ2-5,medium-sized,CASSPRTSGIGETQYF,TGTGCCAGCAGCCCCAGGACTAGCGGGATAGGGGAGACCCAGTACTTC
TRBV19,NA,TRBJ2-7,NA,CASSVDRDISYEQYF,TGTGCCAGTAGTGTGGACCGGGACATATCCTACGAGCAGTACTTC
TRBV6-2/TRBV6-3,NA,TRBJ1-1,NA,CASSGGGTEAFF,TGTGCCAGCAGTGGCGGCGGCACTGAAGCTTTCTTT
TRBV24-1,NA,TRBJ1-2,NA,CATSDRAGDYGYTF,TGTGCCACCAGTGATCGGGCAGGGGACTATGGCTACACCTTC
TRBV5-4,NA,TRBJ2-2,NA,CASSLLLETPGELFF,TGTGCCAGCAGCTTGTTACTCGAAACCCCCGGGGAGCTGTTTTTT
TRBV5-1,TRBD1,TRBJ1-6,NA,CASSLGEATGGSSPLHF,TGCGCCAGCAGCTTGGGGGAAGCCACAGGGGGCAGTTCACCCCTCCACTTT
TRBV4-1,NA,TRBJ1-5,few,CASSQVGQRNQPQHF,TGCGCCAGCAGCCAAGTTGGTCAGCGCAATCAGCCCCAGCATTTT
TRBV5-3,NA,TRBJ1-4,NA,CARSLGTATNEKLFF,TGTGCCAGAAGCTTGGGGACAGCAACTAATGAAAAACTGTTTTTT
TRBV29-1,NA,TRBJ1-1,once,CSGQNTEAFF,TGCAGCGGCCAGAACACTGAAGCTTTCTTT
TRBV29-1,NA,TRBJ1-1,NA,CSVHREVANTEAFF,TGCAGCGTGCACAGGGAGGTGGCAAACACTGAAGCTTTCTTT
TRBV6-2/TRBV6-3,TRBD1,TRBJ2-3,medium-sized,CASSYRDRSTDTQYF,TGTGCCAGCAGTTATAGGGACAGGAGCACAGATACGCAGTATTTT
TRBV19,NA,TRBJ1-2,NA,CASSTRERQLNYGYTF,TGTGCCAGTAGTACACGGGAGAGACAACTTAACTATGGCTACACCTTC
TRBV6-5,NA,TRBJ1-3,once,CASSAGRQQNTIYF,TGTGCCAGCAGCGCAGGTAGACAGCAAAACACCATATATTTT
TRBV12-3/TRBV12-4,TRBD1,TRBJ1-1,few,CASSLFQGGKAFF,TGTGCCAGCAGCCTGTTCCAGGGGGGCAAGGCTTTCTTT
TRBV30,NA,TRBJ1-1,NA,CAWSGIDSPAFF,TGTGCCTGGAGTGGGATCGACAGTCCAGCTTTCTTT
TRBV6-5,TRBD1,TRBJ1-2,NA,CASSITGDGGYTF,TGTGCCAGCAGTATAACAGGGGATGGCGGCTACACCTTC
TRBV7-9,TRBD2,TRBJ2-2,NA,CASSLLLAGNSPGELFF,TGTGCCAGCAGCTTACTTCTAGCGGGAAATTCTCCCGGGGAGCTGTTTTTT
TRBV9,TRBD2,TRBJ2-6,NA,CASSALAGASWANVLTF,TGTGCCAGCAGCGCACTAGCGGGAGCTAGCTGGGCCAACGTCCTGACTTTC
TRBV7-9,TRBD1,TRBJ2-7,NA,CASSGQGVRDEQYF,TGTGCCAGCAGCGGACAGGGGGTAAGGGACGAGCAGTACTTC
TRBV5-1,NA,TRBJ2-1,NA,CASSASVSSYNEQFF,TGCGCCAGCAGCGCTAGCGTCAGCTCCTACAATGAGCAGTTCTTC
TRBV5-4,NA,TRBJ2-2,NA,CASSLGGAGTGELFF,TGTGCCAGCAGCTTGGGGGGGGCCGGCACCGGGGAGCTGTTTTTT
TRBV6-5,NA,TRBJ1-6,NA,CASKVDRTWSPLHF,TGTGCCAGCAAGGTCGACAGGACGTGGTCACCCCTCCACTTT